What follows is one TCR beta chain and its context. No antigen is known for it. These data are taken from a study of cytomegalovirus exposure and HLA in healthy donors. Study results and caveats: The sole available immune exposure information was CMV serostatus.

The primer mix had 60 Vbeta and 13 Jbeta primers. Produced via immunoSEQ multiplex PCR; TCRdb's table is partial and in-frame only. The ten top clones account for around 3.4%, within a sample of 96,000 or so clones. Trimming cost V 4 bases and J 7 bases; bases outside gene matches: 8. The V gene's germline CDR1 is SGHRS and CDR2 YFSETQ. This CDR3 is 15 amino acids long. The sequencing input was PBMCs. This TCR came from a woman in her twenties or thirties in good health and CMV-seronegative. V usage is TRBV5-1 and J usage is TRBJ2-1, with 10 bases matching TRBD1. The chain's CDR3 is CASSARDRGSNEQFF. The CDR3 region has the DNA TGCGCCAGCAGCGCCCGGGACAGGGGCTCGAATGAGCAGTTCTTC.